A single T cell receptor (beta chain) is shown here with its context. Its antigen is as yet unknown. This specimen comes from a study of response to subunit inactivated influenza vaccine. Study results and limitations: Researchers suggested that each seasonal influenza vaccination recruits few new T cells.

The CDR3 extends over 15 amino acids. The V end was cut by 6 bases, the J end by 0 bases, with 9 bases between. Germline CDR1 ENHRY, CDR2 SYGVKD. TCRdb reanalysed the RT-PCR reads using MiXCR and keeps one entry per CDR3 protein. The sample carries 860,000 or so distinct CDR3 sequences, 21% recorded once. The source was PBMCs from blood, collected more than 4 days after vaccination. The TCR sequence derives from a man between 45 and 60 years old who received an inactivated influenza vaccine. This chain uses TRBV10-3 with TRBJ1-6, with D unclear. The CDR3 DNA is TGTGCCATCAGGGACCTAGGCTCCTATAATTCACCCCTCCACTTT. It translates to CAIRDLGSYNSPLHF.